These T cell receptor beta chains were read from a single sample in a study of cytomegalovirus exposure and HLA in healthy donors. The data were produced by immunoSEQ multiplex PCR, yet TCRdb's version contains in-frame clones alone and is incomplete. This sample has about 160,000 clones, with approximately 78% found just once. Sequenced sample: PBMCs. Receptors were obtained from a woman under 30 in good health and CMV-seronegative. The CDR3 runs from the conserved cysteine through the conserved F or W. The order of the fields is D gene, J gene, V gene, clone size, CDR3 DNA, CDR3 protein. The D gene is left open where the match is weak. Size is omitted from some rows. Given values are once, few, many or a class for expanded clones.

D: TRBD1
J: TRBJ2-2
V: TRBV9
size: NA
DNA: TGTGCCAGCAGCGAGCCCACCCTTTCGACAGGGGAAGACACCGGGGAGCTGTTTTTT
CDR3: CASSEPTLSTGEDTGELFF

D: NA
J: TRBJ2-7
V: TRBV27
size: once
DNA: TGTGCCGGTCGCCGGGGGCGGGAGACCTACGAGCAGTACTTC
CDR3: CAGRRGRETYEQYF

D: TRBD1
J: TRBJ1-2
V: TRBV11-2
size: NA
DNA: TGTGCCAGCAGTTTTCAAACGGGACAGGGCTTTGGCTACACCTTC
CDR3: CASSFQTGQGFGYTF

D: NA
J: TRBJ2-1
V: TRBV5-1
size: NA
DNA: TGCGCCAGCAGCTTGGAGCCGACAGGATCCATCCTCTCCTACAATGAGCAGTTCTTC
CDR3: CASSLEPTGSILSYNEQFF

D: TRBD1
J: TRBJ1-2
V: TRBV28
size: NA
DNA: TGTGCCAGCAGTTTATTGACCCCAAGACAGGGAGGTGGCTACACCTTC
CDR3: CASSLLTPRQGGGYTF

D: NA
J: TRBJ2-1
V: TRBV2
size: NA
DNA: TGTGCCAGCAGTGAAGGAGGGACATCCAACTTGTATGAGCAGTTCTTC
CDR3: CASSEGGTSNLYEQFF

D: NA
J: TRBJ2-7
V: TRBV10-3
size: NA
DNA: TGTGCCATCACCTCAGGGCCCCGCGACGAGCAGTACTTC
CDR3: CAITSGPRDEQYF

D: TRBD1
J: TRBJ1-2
V: TRBV9
size: NA
DNA: TGTGCCAGCAGCCAACCCCGGACAGGGCATCTTCGTGGCTACACCTTC
CDR3: CASSQPRTGHLRGYTF

D: NA
J: TRBJ1-1
V: TRBV4-1
size: NA
DNA: TGCGCCAGCAGCCAAGATCTGCGGAGGGAGGGCACTGAAGCTTTCTTT
CDR3: CASSQDLRREGTEAFF

D: NA
J: TRBJ2-1
V: TRBV11-3
size: NA
DNA: TGTGCCAGCAGCACAAGGGGGGGTTCCGGCAATGAGCAGTTCTTC
CDR3: CASSTRGGSGNEQFF

D: TRBD1
J: TRBJ2-5
V: TRBV9
size: NA
DNA: TGTGCCAGCAGCACGGGACAGCAAGAGACCCAGTACTTC
CDR3: CASSTGQQETQYF

D: TRBD2
J: TRBJ2-6
V: TRBV19
size: NA
DNA: TGTGCCAGTACCCATAGCGGGAGCTCTGGGGCCAACGTCCTGACTTTC
CDR3: CASTHSGSSGANVLTF

D: TRBD1
J: TRBJ1-4
V: TRBV7-9
size: NA
DNA: TGTGCCAGCAGCTCCCGGACAGGGGGCCTCTTGTCTAATGAAAAACTGTTTTTT
CDR3: CASSSRTGGLLSNEKLFF

D: TRBD1
J: TRBJ2-7
V: TRBV7-9
size: NA
DNA: TGTTCCAGCAGCAAACGAGGACAGGGAATCGACGAGCAGTACTTC
CDR3: CSSSKRGQGIDEQYF

D: NA
J: TRBJ2-1
V: TRBV6-1
size: NA
DNA: TGTGCCAGCAGGGTTCGGGGCTCCTACAATGAGCAGTTCTTC
CDR3: CASRVRGSYNEQFF

D: TRBD2
J: TRBJ2-2
V: TRBV7-9
size: NA
DNA: TGTGCCAGCAGCGACAAGCACTTAGCGGGGGACACCGGGGAGCTGTTTTTT
CDR3: CASSDKHLAGDTGELFF

D: TRBD2
J: TRBJ2-3
V: TRBV19
size: NA
DNA: TGTGCCAGTAGTAGAGGGACTAGCGGGAGAATTGACACAGATACGCAGTATTTT
CDR3: CASSRGTSGRIDTDTQYF

D: NA
J: TRBJ1-5
V: TRBV21-1
size: NA
DNA: TGTGCCAGCAGCAAAGAGGGAAAAGGGGCTAATCAGCCCCAGCATTTT
CDR3: CASSKEGKGANQPQHF

D: NA
J: TRBJ1-3
V: TRBV28
size: few
DNA: TGTGCCAGCAGTTCGGGGGTTCCAGGAAACACCATATATTTT
CDR3: CASSSGVPGNTIYF

D: NA
J: TRBJ1-1
V: TRBV29-1
size: NA
DNA: TGCAGCGTTCGCAACAGGGCCCGGAACACTGAAGCTTTCTTT
CDR3: CSVRNRARNTEAFF

D: TRBD1
J: TRBJ2-3
V: TRBV19
size: few
DNA: TGTGCCAGTAGTGCTTTAAGACAGGGACCCACAGATACGCAGTATTTT
CDR3: CASSALRQGPTDTQYF

D: NA
J: TRBJ2-3
V: TRBV11-2
size: NA
DNA: TGTGCCAGCAGCTCGGGGTTTCTTGACACAGATACGCAGTATTTT
CDR3: CASSSGFLDTDTQYF

D: NA
J: TRBJ1-2
V: TRBV7-3
size: few
DNA: TGTGCCAGCAGCTTAACTGACAGGCAGGGCTACACCTTC
CDR3: CASSLTDRQGYTF

D: NA
J: TRBJ1-2
V: TRBV9
size: NA
DNA: TGTGCCAGCAGCGGGGGGCAGGAGATCTATGGCTACACCTTC
CDR3: CASSGGQEIYGYTF

D: TRBD1
J: TRBJ2-3
V: TRBV27
size: NA
DNA: TGTGCCAGCAGTCATACAGGGGCAGATACGCAGTATTTT
CDR3: CASSHTGADTQYF

D: NA
J: TRBJ2-1
V: TRBV21-1
size: NA
DNA: TGTGCCAGCAGCAAAGAGGAAAAATGGTCCAGCGGGAGCAACAATGAGCAGTTCTTC
CDR3: CASSKEEKWSSGSNNEQFF

D: NA
J: TRBJ1-6
V: TRBV5-1
size: once
DNA: TGCGCCAGCAGCTGGGAGGATTTAGATTCACCCCTCCACTTT
CDR3: CASSWEDLDSPLHF

D: NA
J: TRBJ1-6
V: TRBV19
size: NA
DNA: TGTGCCACGCGCCGGGTTAATTCACCCCTCCACTTT
CDR3: CATRRVNSPLHF

D: NA
J: TRBJ2-1
V: TRBV21-1
size: NA
DNA: TGTGCCAGCAGCAACCCAGCGGGAACCCCCTTTGTAGCAGACAATGAGCAGTTCTTC
CDR3: CASSNPAGTPFVADNEQFF

D: NA
J: TRBJ2-7
V: TRBV9
size: few
DNA: TGTGCCAGCAGCCCGGGGATCGCCTACGAGCAGTACTTC
CDR3: CASSPGIAYEQYF

D: NA
J: TRBJ2-7
V: TRBV4-2
size: NA
DNA: TGTGCCAGCAGCCAACCCCCGGGACTCAGTGCCTACGAGCAGTACTTC
CDR3: CASSQPPGLSAYEQYF

D: NA
J: TRBJ2-1
V: TRBV7-9
size: NA
DNA: TGTGCCAGCAGCTCTGACAGAAAACCCTACAATGAGCAGTTCTTC
CDR3: CASSSDRKPYNEQFF

D: NA
J: TRBJ2-7
V: TRBV5-1
size: NA
DNA: TGCGCCAGCAGCTTGGTGCCAGGGTTTCACGAGCAGTACTTC
CDR3: CASSLVPGFHEQYF

D: TRBD2
J: TRBJ2-1
V: TRBV4-1
size: NA
DNA: TGCGCCAGCAGCCAAGAATTAAACCTAGCGGGGGTCTCCTACAATGAGCAGTTCTTC
CDR3: CASSQELNLAGVSYNEQFF

D: NA
J: TRBJ1-1
V: TRBV6-1
size: few
DNA: TGTGCCAGCAGTGTAGGGGGGGACACTGAAGCTTTCTTT
CDR3: CASSVGGDTEAFF

D: NA
J: TRBJ2-1
V: TRBV5-1
size: few
DNA: TGCGCCAGCAGCTTGGTTTCGGGAGCCCTCAATGAGCAGTTCTTC
CDR3: CASSLVSGALNEQFF

D: TRBD1
J: TRBJ2-4
V: TRBV2
size: NA
DNA: TGTGCCAGCACCCGACAGGGGTTAGCCAAAAACATTCAGTACTTC
CDR3: CASTRQGLAKNIQYF

D: TRBD1
J: TRBJ1-6
V: TRBV7-7
size: NA
DNA: TGTGCTAGCAGCTTTGACAGGGATTCACCCCTCCACTTT
CDR3: CASSFDRDSPLHF

D: NA
J: TRBJ2-3
V: TRBV30
size: NA
DNA: TGTGCCTTAAATCGGGGTTCTAGCACAGATACGCAGTATTTT
CDR3: CALNRGSSTDTQYF

D: TRBD1
J: TRBJ2-7
V: TRBV5-4
size: once
DNA: TGTGCCAGCAGCCTACGACAGGGACCCTACGAGCAGTACTTC
CDR3: CASSLRQGPYEQYF

D: TRBD2
J: TRBJ2-3
V: TRBV28
size: NA
DNA: TGTGCCAGCAGTTTATTAGCGGGAGGGGTCACAGATACGCAGTATTTT
CDR3: CASSLLAGGVTDTQYF

D: TRBD1
J: TRBJ2-7
V: TRBV6-5
size: NA
DNA: TGTGCCAGCAGGCTAGGACAGGGGGTCTCCTACGAGCAGTACTTC
CDR3: CASRLGQGVSYEQYF

D: NA
J: TRBJ1-1
V: TRBV28
size: NA
DNA: TGTGCCAGCTTTTCCCCCGGGTCTGCGACTGAAGCTTTCTTT
CDR3: CASFSPGSATEAFF

D: TRBD1
J: TRBJ2-2
V: TRBV28
size: NA
DNA: TGTGCCAGCAGTCCCTCCGGGACAGGGAACACCGGGGAGCTGTTTTTT
CDR3: CASSPSGTGNTGELFF

D: TRBD2
J: TRBJ2-3
V: TRBV11-2
size: NA
DNA: TGTGCCAGCAGCTTAGGGCTAGCGGGAGGGGATACGCAGTATTTT
CDR3: CASSLGLAGGDTQYF

D: NA
J: TRBJ1-6
V: TRBV15
size: NA
DNA: TGTGCCACCAGCAGAGGTCGGAGCGGCAATTCACCCCTCCACTTT
CDR3: CATSRGRSGNSPLHF

D: TRBD2
J: TRBJ2-7
V: TRBV7-2
size: NA
DNA: TGTGCCAGCAGCGAAAGAGGGCTAGCGGCCTACGAGCAGTACTTC
CDR3: CASSERGLAAYEQYF

D: NA
J: TRBJ2-3
V: TRBV28
size: once
DNA: TGTGCCAGTGCGACAGTGAGCACAGATACGCAGTATTTT
CDR3: CASATVSTDTQYF

D: NA
J: TRBJ2-7
V: TRBV21-1
size: few
DNA: TGTGCCAGCAGCAACCGGACTAGCGGGCCCCCACCCTACGAGCAGTACTTC
CDR3: CASSNRTSGPPPYEQYF

D: TRBD2
J: TRBJ2-3
V: TRBV15
size: NA
DNA: TGTGCCACCAGCGGATCCGGGACTAGCGGGGGGTACACAGATACGCAGTATTTT
CDR3: CATSGSGTSGGYTDTQYF

D: NA
J: TRBJ2-7
V: TRBV15
size: NA
DNA: TGTGTCACCAGCAAGGACAGATCCTACGAGCAGTACTTC
CDR3: CVTSKDRSYEQYF

D: TRBD1
J: TRBJ2-2
V: TRBV19
size: NA
DNA: TGTGCCAGTAGGATCCCTATGGGACAGACGAACACCGGGGAGCTGTTTTTT
CDR3: CASRIPMGQTNTGELFF

D: TRBD2
J: TRBJ2-3
V: TRBV9
size: NA
DNA: TGTGCCAGCAGCGTCCACCTAGCGGGAGGGTCGGATACGCAGTATTTT
CDR3: CASSVHLAGGSDTQYF

D: TRBD1
J: TRBJ1-2
V: TRBV28
size: NA
DNA: TGTGCCAGCAGCCCTTATATTGGGACAGCCAATAACTATGGCTACACCTTC
CDR3: CASSPYIGTANNYGYTF

D: TRBD1
J: TRBJ2-7
V: TRBV11-1
size: NA
DNA: TGTGCCAGCAGACAGGGACAGTCCTACGAGCAGTACTTC
CDR3: CASRQGQSYEQYF